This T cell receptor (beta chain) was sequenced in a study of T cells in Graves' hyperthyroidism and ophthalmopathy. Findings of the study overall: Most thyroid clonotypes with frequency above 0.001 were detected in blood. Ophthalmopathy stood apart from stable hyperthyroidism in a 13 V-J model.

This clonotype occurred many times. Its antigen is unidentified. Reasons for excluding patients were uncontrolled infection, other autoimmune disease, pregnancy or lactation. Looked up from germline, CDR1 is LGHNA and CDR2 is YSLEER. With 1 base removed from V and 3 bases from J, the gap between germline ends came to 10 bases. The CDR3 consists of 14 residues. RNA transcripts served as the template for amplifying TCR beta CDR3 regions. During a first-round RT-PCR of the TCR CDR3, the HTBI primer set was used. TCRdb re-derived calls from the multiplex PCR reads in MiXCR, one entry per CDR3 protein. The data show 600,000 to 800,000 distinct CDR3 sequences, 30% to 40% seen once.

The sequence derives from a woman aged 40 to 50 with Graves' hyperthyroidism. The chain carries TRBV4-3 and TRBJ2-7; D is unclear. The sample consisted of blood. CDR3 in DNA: TGCGCCAGCAGCCAAGGGTTGGGTGGCTACGAGCAGTACTTC. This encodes CASSQGLGGYEQYF.